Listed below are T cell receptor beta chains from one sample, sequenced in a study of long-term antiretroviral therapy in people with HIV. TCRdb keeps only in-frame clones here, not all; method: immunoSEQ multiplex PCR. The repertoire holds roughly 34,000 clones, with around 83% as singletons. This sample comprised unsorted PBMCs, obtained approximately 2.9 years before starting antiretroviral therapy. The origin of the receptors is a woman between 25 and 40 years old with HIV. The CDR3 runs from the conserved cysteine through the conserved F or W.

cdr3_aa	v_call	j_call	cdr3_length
CASSSTGQGRQPQHF	TRBV28	TRBJ1-5	15
CASSLARGENTGELFF	TRBV5-1	TRBJ2-2	16
CASSDLYTGSTDTQYF	TRBV2	TRBJ2-3	16
CASSVVPGLAGAQGTQYF	TRBV9	TRBJ2-5	18
CATSRVGESTDTQYF	TRBV15	TRBJ2-3	15
CASSLGGGIEKLFF	TRBV28	TRBJ1-4	14
CASSLDLAGGRTDTQYF	TRBV5-1	TRBJ2-3	17
CASSPDRDNEQFF	TRBV2	TRBJ2-1	13
CASSLESGGPGETQYF	TRBV5-1	TRBJ2-5	16
CASSSEGGFEKLFF	TRBV5-1	TRBJ1-4	14
CSVGQGITEAFF	TRBV29-1	TRBJ1-1	12
CALNRDQNTEAFF	TRBV30	TRBJ1-1	13
CASSEMGEREKLFF	TRBV2	TRBJ1-4	14
CASSVNPGPSGGYTF	TRBV9	TRBJ1-2	15
CASSFGQMNTEAFF	TRBV5-4	TRBJ1-1	14
CASSLLTGELFF	TRBV5-6	TRBJ2-2	12
CASIRLDNSGNTIYF	TRBV6-5	TRBJ1-3	15
CASSGRTGQPQHF	TRBV5-6	TRBJ1-5	13
CASSLRGWGVGYEQYF	TRBV7-6	TRBJ2-7	16
CASSWQGETEAFF	TRBV5-5	TRBJ1-1	13
CASSHPAGLNTEAFF	TRBV4-1	TRBJ1-1	15
CASSALRDRPRTDTQYF	TRBV27	TRBJ2-3	17
CASSAQTASFYGYTF	TRBV10-2	TRBJ1-2	15
CASNSGVETQYF	TRBV6-1	TRBJ2-5	12
CASSPPTANNEKLFF	TRBV5-1	TRBJ1-4	15
CASSNLLTVKETQYF	TRBV19	TRBJ2-5	15
CASSFLGGPRRETQYF	TRBV5-1	TRBJ2-5	16
CASSGVFGTQYF	TRBV9	TRBJ2-3	12
CASSQDYGGEDTQYF	TRBV5-6	TRBJ2-3	15
CACRGGQTGETQYF	TRBV2	TRBJ2-5	14
CASSQHRGAGYGYTF	TRBV5-8	TRBJ1-2	15
CASSLAVGGVGDTQYF	TRBV7-8	TRBJ2-3	16
CATRKGGSRRSPNPQPQHF	TRBV19	TRBJ1-5	19
CASTLTATNGEAFF	TRBV6-1	TRBJ1-1	14
CASSLALDSQETQYF	TRBV5-6	TRBJ2-5	15
CASRCRGTGELFF	TRBV12-2	TRBJ2-2	13
CASSLGTDPYEQYF	TRBV28	TRBJ2-7	14
CASSRGEGTEAFF	TRBV2	TRBJ1-1	13
CASIGSNSNQPQHF	TRBV2	TRBJ1-5	14
CASSLESTGPGKQYF	TRBV5-1	TRBJ2-7	15
CASSDSDVSPYGYTF	TRBV6-1	TRBJ1-2	15
CAIMGTVNTGELFF	TRBV10-3	TRBJ2-2	14
CASSSKFRGQTEAFF	TRBV11-1	TRBJ1-1	15
CASTSRTRQPQHF	TRBV19	TRBJ1-5	13
CASSLRDRGQEKLFF	TRBV5-1	TRBJ1-4	15
CSARRGYEQYF	TRBV20-1	TRBJ2-7	11
CASSFARSNEKLFF	TRBV5-6	TRBJ1-4	14
CATAGGNSGANVLTF	TRBV15	TRBJ2-6	15
CASSLQGTGELFF	TRBV18	TRBJ2-2	13
CASSVGGGATDTQYF	TRBV6-4	TRBJ2-3	15
CASSFLLSMNTEAFF	TRBV5-8	TRBJ1-1	15
CASSTTTGGTYGYTF	TRBV5-5	TRBJ1-2	15
CASRPWGISNQPQHF	TRBV10-2	TRBJ1-5	15
CASSLWDSPTYGYTF	TRBV4-1	TRBJ1-2	15